The 29 T cell receptor beta chains below all came from one sample that was sequenced in a study of vaccination and CD4 T cells after COVID-19. The treatment is: approximately 11-day PBMC culture with coronavirus spike peptide pools or control peptides (ViraFEST assay). Oncomine TCR Beta short-read sequencing was applied to DNA from cultured CD4+ T cells. Using its own MiXCR run on the PCR reads, TCRdb lists one record per CDR3 protein. The sample holds more than 9,500 distinct CDR3 sequences, approximately 61% seen once. Antigen specificity for these receptors is unknown. Sequenced material: CD4+ T cells from blood, cultured in vitro. The source of these receptors is a human donor who had recovered from COVID-19.

The chain joins TRBV12-3 or TRBV12-4 to TRBJ1-5; TRBD1 might be the D (6 bases). This CDR3 has 16 amino acids. V lost 5 bases to trimming and J lost 1 base, with 15 bases between them. CDR3: CASSPGGGSSNQPQHF. CDR3 nucleotide sequence: TGTGCCAGCAGTCCCGGGGGGGGCTCGAGCAATCAGCCCCAGCATTTT.

The J gene is TRBJ1-2, the V gene TRBV6-1, with 7 positions matching TRBD1. From germline, CDR1 is MNHNS and CDR2 SASEGT. The CDR3 totals 15 residues. V shed 5 bases and J 4 bases; nucleotides not matched to a gene: 10. The CDR3 reads CASSTTIRGFYGYTF. For the CDR3, the DNA is TGTGCCAGCAGTACTACTATCAGGGGGTTCTATGGCTACACCTTC.

The chain employs TRBV20-1 and TRBJ2-1; 14 nucleotides align to TRBD2. The CDR3 is 17 residues long. Trimming took 5 bases from V and 8 from J; bases not matched to a gene: 14. Germline V gene data show CDR1 as DFQATT and CDR2 as SNEGSKA (reference sequence). The DNA of the CDR3 is TGCAGTGCTCATACGATAGGGACTAGCGGGAGTGGGCATGAGCAGTTCTTC. Amino acid sequence: CSAHTIGTSGSGHEQFF.

The V call is TRBV4-3, the J call TRBJ1-1; D gene uncertain. Germline-derived CDR1 and CDR2 are LGHNA and YSLEER. The CDR3 is 16 amino acids. V was shortened by 0 bases and J by 1 base, with 12 bases between the two germline ends. The CDR3 DNA reads as TGCGCCAGCAGCCAAGACTCGACACTTAAGAACACTGAAGCTTTCTTT. Its protein product is CASSQDSTLKNTEAFF.

The rearrangement uses TRBV7-9 and TRBJ1-5, with 9 positions matching TRBD1. The CDR3 covers 17 residues. Unmatched junction bases numbered 13, after V lost 5 bases and J lost 5 bases. Germline lookup yields CDR1 SEHNR and CDR2 FQNEAQ (reference sequence). The CDR3 DNA sequence: TGTGCCAGCAGCCAGCGAAAAACAGGGGGCGAGGATCAGCCCCAGCATTTT. Translation gives CASSQRKTGGEDQPQHF.

The table lists this clonotype with a few counts. V usage is TRBV15 and J usage is TRBJ1-5; D might be TRBD1 (5 bases). The CDR3 consists of 17 residues. V was shortened by 0 bases and J by 6 bases, with 18 bases between the two germline ends. Germline V lookup: CDR1 LNHNV, CDR2 YYDKDF (reference sequence). The CDR3, as DNA: TGTGCCACCAGCAGAGATAGGGTGGGAACTGGGGGTCAGCCCCAGCATTTT. The encoded protein is CATSRDRVGTGGQPQHF.

In DNA form, the CDR3 reads TGTGCCAGCTCCCCCCGACGGCTTGGTGGCTCTGGAAACACCATATATTTT. This encodes CASSPRRLGGSGNTIYF. The chain employs TRBV18 and TRBJ1-3; D is uncertain. From germline, CDR1 is KGHSH and CDR2 LQKENI. The CDR3 covers 17 residues. V lost 6 bases and J lost 0, with 18 bases in between. Drawing the rest from reference TRBV18 and TRBJ1-3, the complete variable domain is NAGVMQNPRHLVRRRGQEARLRCSPMKGHSHVYWYRQLPEEGLKFMVYLQKENIIDESGMPKERFSAEFPKEGPSILRIQQVVRGDSAAYFCASSPRRLGGSGNTIYFGEGSWLTVV.

This clonotype is medium-sized within its sample. The V gene is TRBV6-1, the J gene TRBJ1-6; TRBD1 agrees at 9 bases. Per the germline V gene, CDR1 is MNHNS and CDR2 is SASEGT. The V and J ends lost 2 bases and 7 bases, in that order; junction bases with no gene match: 6. CDR3 length: 16 amino acids. The CDR3 DNA reads TGTGCCAGCAGTGAATCCATTGGACAGGGGAATTCACCCCTCCACTTT. Its translation: CASSESIGQGNSPLHF.

The chain is built from TRBV28 and TRBJ2-7; 12 bases match TRBD2. Germline loops: CDR1 MDHEN, CDR2 SYDVKM. The trim removed 5 bases at V and 1 base at J, leaving 6 bases unmatched. There are 16 residues in the CDR3. The DNA of the CDR3 is TGTGCCAGCAGTGTGACTAGCGGGAGTGGATCCTACGAGCAGTACTTC. Translating it yields CASSVTSGSGSYEQYF.

This clonotype was detected only a few times. This rearrangement joins TRBV6-1 to TRBJ1-2; D might be TRBD1 (5 bases). The CDR3 length is 15 residues. Germline V CDR1 and CDR2: MNHNS, SASEGT. V dropped 1 base and J dropped 3 bases, with 12 bases sitting between them. CDR3 amino acids: CASSEGGRVDYGYTF. CDR3 nucleotides: TGTGCCAGCAGTGAAGGGGGCAGGGTCGACTATGGCTACACCTTC.

The J gene is TRBJ1-6, the V gene TRBV5-4; D is ambiguous. Trimming took off 2 bases at V and 7 bases at J, with 13 bases between the two ends. CDR1 is SGHNT, CDR2 YYREEE, per germline (reference sequence). The CDR3 sequence is 15 residues long. The CDR3, as DNA: TGTGCCAGCAGCTTAGATTCTGGGGAGAATTCACCCCTCCACTTT. It codes for CASSLDSGENSPLHF.

This clonotype has just a few counts. The chain has TRBV6-1 and TRBJ2-1; D gene uncertain. Germline V gene lookup returns CDR1 MNHNS and CDR2 SASEGT. The length of the CDR3 is 12 residues. Trimming left V 5 bases short and J 3 bases short, with 5 bases between. The CDR3 here is CASSRNYNEQFF. The CDR3 DNA is TGTGCCAGCAGTCGAAACTACAATGAGCAGTTCTTC.

This chain links TRBV7-9 with TRBJ2-3; the match to TRBD1 covers 7 bases. The CDR3 covers 15 residues. Germline lookup yields CDR1 SEHNR and CDR2 FQNEAQ (reference sequence). V shed 5 bases, J shed 0 bases, and the junction held 5 bases outside the gene matches. The CDR3 DNA sequence: TGTGCCAGCAGCCCGGGGACAGCTAGCACAGATACGCAGTATTTT. Protein product: CASSPGTASTDTQYF.

This clonotype showed up just once. The V call is TRBV4-1, the J call TRBJ1-2; D is unclear. V lost 0 bases and J 5 bases, leaving 4 bases between the germline ends. The CDR3 is 12 amino acids. Germline V gene data show CDR1 as MGHRA and CDR2 as YSYEKL. The CDR3 bases are TGCGCCAGCAGCCAAGACCTGTATGGCTACACCTTC. It specifies CASSQDLYGYTF.

This clonotype turned up a few times. This rearrangement joins TRBV28 to TRBJ1-1; the match to TRBD1 covers 8 bases. Germline V gene sequence: CDR1 MDHEN, CDR2 SYDVKM. The CDR3 has 13 residues. After removal of 7 bases from V and 8 bases from J, the junction contained 9 bases not matched to a gene. The CDR3 DNA reads TGTGCCAGCACCGTCTCCGGACAGGGCGAAGCTTTCTTT. The encoded protein is CASTVSGQGEAFF. The full variable domain, completed using reference TRBV28 and TRBJ1-1, is DVKVTQSSRYLVKRTGEKVFLECVQDMDHENMFWYRQDPGLGLRLIYFSYDVKMKEKGDIPEGYSVSREKKERFSLILESASTNQTSMYLCASTVSGQGEAFFGQGTRLTVV.

This sequence joins TRBV19 and TRBJ1-2; D not resolved. Trimming pared 5 bases from V and 5 bases from J, leaving 6 bases between. This CDR3 is built from 11 residues. Germline V lookup: CDR1 LNHDA, CDR2 SQIVND (reference sequence). CDR3 sequence: CASSVYYGYTF. The DNA for the CDR3 is TGTGCCAGTAGTGTATATTATGGCTACACCTTC.

This clonotype was seen a few times. The chain couples TRBV20-1 to TRBJ2-4, with D hard to call. The V gene's germline CDR1 is DFQATT and CDR2 SNEGSKA (reference sequence). This CDR3 has 14 amino acids. V was cut by 3 bases and J by 9 bases, with 18 bases left in between. As DNA, the CDR3 is TGCAGTGCTAGGGGGAAGGGTCTTCATGGCATTCAGTACTTC. Its translation: CSARGKGLHGIQYF.

V and J are TRBV15 and TRBJ1-1, with D unresolved. Trimming shortened V by 5 bases and J by 0 bases, and 16 bases separated the two germline ends. The CDR3 totals 16 residues. The germline gives CDR1 LNHNV, CDR2 YYDKDF (reference sequence). CDR3 region: CATSGLNRFMNTEAFF. The CDR3 DNA is TGTGCCACCAGCGGACTAAACAGATTCATGAACACTGAAGCTTTCTTT.

Only a few counts were recorded for this clonotype. The chain is built from TRBV19 and TRBJ1-6, with 10 bases lining up with TRBD1. Germline V gene lookup returns CDR1 LNHDA and CDR2 SQIVND (reference sequence). The trim removed 3 bases at V and 10 bases at J, leaving 3 bases unmatched. This CDR3 is 14 amino acids long. The CDR3 DNA follows: TGTGCCAGTAGTATCGGGACAGGGGTGTCACCCCTCCACTTT. It encodes CASSIGTGVSPLHF.

This chain joins TRBV6-5 and TRBJ2-7, with a weak D call TRBD1 (5 bases). CDR3 length: 14 amino acids. Germline-derived CDR1 and CDR2 are MNHEY and SVGAGI. Deletions cut 0 bases from V and 2 bases from J, with 8 bases between. This CDR3 reads CASSYSPGTYEQYF. The CDR3 bases are TGTGCCAGCAGTTACTCGCCAGGGACCTACGAGCAGTACTTC.

This chain's CDR3 is CAIRGYSCRSGNTIYF. The DNA of the CDR3 is TGTGCCATCAGGGGTTACAGTTGTAGATCTGGAAACACCATATATTTT. The chain employs TRBV10-3 and TRBJ1-3; D unclear. Trimming removed 6 bases from V and 1 base from J, with 16 bases in between. Germline V gene lookup returns CDR1 ENHRY and CDR2 SYGVKD. The CDR3 consists of 16 residues.

This sequence joins TRBV6-1 and TRBJ2-5, with TRBD2 identical over 15 bases. V lost 7 bases to trimming and J lost 5 bases; unmatched junction nucleotides: 11. Per germline, CDR1 MNHNS and CDR2 SASEGT. This CDR3 is 17 amino acids long. The CDR3 sequence: CASTTHRGLAGGETQYF. CDR3 in DNA: TGTGCCAGCACGACCCACAGGGGACTAGCGGGAGGTGAGACCCAGTACTTC.

The chain joins TRBV7-2 to TRBJ2-2; 7 bases match TRBD2. The CDR3 sequence is 15 residues long. CDR1 and CDR2 from the germline V gene are SGHTA and FQGNSA. V was clipped by 7 bases and J by 6 bases; unmatched bases: 11. The DNA for the CDR3 is TGTGCCAGCACGGGGGGTAGGAGGGCCTCCGGGGAGCTGTTTTTT. It codes for CASTGGRRASGELFF.

The chain couples TRBV7-7 to TRBJ2-5, with unresolved D. This CDR3 has 13 residues. V was trimmed by 2 bases and J by 2 bases, leaving 6 bases between them. Germline-derived CDR1 and CDR2 are SSHAT and FNYEAQ (reference sequence). The CDR3 DNA is TGTGCCAGCAGCTTAATGGCACAAGAGACCCAGTACTTC. This translates into CASSLMAQETQYF.

The rearrangement links TRBV5-6 to TRBJ1-1; D ambiguous. The V gene lost 6 bases and the J gene lost 7 bases, with 10 bases spanning the gap. This CDR3 comprises 11 residues. Germline CDR1 and CDR2: SGHDT and YYEEEE. The CDR3, as DNA: TGTGCCAGCACCTTTCGGGATGAAGCTTTCTTT. It is translated as CASTFRDEAFF.

The chain uses TRBV24-1 and TRBJ2-3; weak D call: TRBD2 (6 bases). The CDR3 covers 15 residues. V was clipped by 6 bases and J by 6 bases, with 18 bases between them. CDR1 and CDR2 (germline): KGHDR, SFDVKD. In DNA form, the CDR3 reads TGTGCCACCAGTACGTCCGGGGGAGGAATTGATACGCAGTATTTT. It translates to CATSTSGGGIDTQYF.

DNA for the CDR3: TGCAGGGCGGGGGACATCGGATCTGACAATGAGCAGTTCTTC. This codes for CRAGDIGSDNEQFF. J is TRBJ2-1 and V is TRBV20-1, with TRBD2 as a possible D gene (7 bases). From germline, CDR1 is DFQATT and CDR2 SNEGSKA (reference sequence). The CDR3 is 14 residues long.

CDR3 in DNA: TGTGCCAGCAGTGATCGGAGCAATGAGCAGTTCTTC. This translates into CASSDRSNEQFF. The genes are TRBV2 and TRBJ2-1; no clear D gene. The CDR3 sequence is 12 residues long. V shed 3 bases and J shed 6 bases, with 6 bases lying between them. The germline V gene encodes CDR1 SNHLY and CDR2 FYNNEI. Full variable domain (rest looked up from reference TRBV2 and TRBJ2-1): EPEVTQTPSHQVTQMGQEVILRCVPISNHLYFYWYRQILGQKVEFLVSFYNNEISEKSEIFDDQFSVERPDGSNFTLKIRSTKLEDSAMYFCASSDRSNEQFFGPGTRLTVL.

The chain is built from TRBV6-5 and TRBJ1-5, with D unclear. CDR1 is MNHEY, CDR2 SVGAGI, per germline. The CDR3 totals 14 residues. V shed 2 bases and J shed 0 bases, with 5 bases lying between them. The CDR3 DNA reads TGTGCCAGCAGTTACCTGGGTAGCAATCAGCCCCAGCATTTT. This gives the protein CASSYLGSNQPQHF.